Listed below are T cell receptor beta chains from one sample, sequenced in a study of blood T cell repertoires in COVID-19. Assay used: immunoSEQ multiplex PCR; TCRdb lists only in-frame clones, some missing. This sample yields 75,000 to 95,000 clones, of which 84% are seen a single time; 20% to 25% belongs to the top ten. The sequencing input was peripheral blood. These receptors were taken from a man in his 60s with acute or convalescent COVID-19. Each CDR3 is given with its conserved first and last residue. The D gene is left open where the match is weak. Where a row states a size, it is once, few, many or the class of an expanded clone; other rows omit it.

j_call	clone_size	v_call	d_call	cdr3_nt	cdr3_aa
TRBJ2-2	-	TRBV18	TRBD1	TGTGCCAGCTCACCAACAGGGGGCGGGCGGAACACCGGGGAGCTGTTTTTT	CASSPTGGGRNTGELFF
TRBJ1-6	-	TRBV28	-	TGTGCCAGCTTCGGGTCGTATTCACCCCTCCACTTT	CASFGSYSPLHF
TRBJ2-7	-	TRBV2	-	TGTGCCAGCACTCCGGGCTCCTACGAGCAGTACTTC	CASTPGSYEQYF
TRBJ2-5	-	TRBV7-8	-	TGTGCCAGCAGCCGCGGGACAGCATTTCAAGAGACCCAGTACTTC	CASSRGTAFQETQYF
TRBJ1-4	once	TRBV5-6	TRBD1	TGTGCCAGCGGCAGACAGGGCCAGGATGAAAAACTGTTTTTT	CASGRQGQDEKLFF
TRBJ1-2	-	TRBV20-1	-	TGCAGTGCTAGTGGTCAGTACTATGGCTACACCTTC	CSASGQYYGYTF
TRBJ1-2	-	TRBV28	-	TGTGCCAGCACGGTCGAGGGTGGCTATGGCTACACCTTC	CASTVEGGYGYTF
TRBJ1-1	-	TRBV30	TRBD1	TGTGCATACTACGGAAGGGGGCGGAACACTGAAGCTTTCTTT	CAYYGRGRNTEAFF
TRBJ1-5	-	TRBV18	TRBD1	TGTGCCAGCTCACCAACAGGGGGCTATCAGCCCCAGCATTTT	CASSPTGGYQPQHF
TRBJ1-6	-	TRBV11-2	-	TGTGCCAGCAGCTCTAGACCCGATTCACCCCTCCACTTT	CASSSRPDSPLHF
TRBJ2-2	-	TRBV5-8	-	TGTGCCAGCAGCTTAGGGGGTTCAGCCACCGGGGAGCTGTTTTTT	CASSLGGSATGELFF
TRBJ1-5	-	TRBV7-9	TRBD1	TGTGCCAGCATCCGAGACAGGGGGCAGGGTCAGCCCCAGCATTTT	CASIRDRGQGQPQHF
TRBJ1-2	-	TRBV5-1	-	TGCGCCAGCAGCTTGGTGACCCAAGGGGGGGACTATGGCTACACCTTC	CASSLVTQGGDYGYTF
TRBJ2-2	once	TRBV5-8	TRBD2	TGTGCCAGCGGGCTTCCGGGGGGACCCGGGGAGCTGTTTTTT	CASGLPGGPGELFF
TRBJ1-5	-	TRBV2	-	TGTGCCAGCAGTTTAACCCGACCTAGTCAGCCCCAGCATTTT	CASSLTRPSQPQHF
TRBJ2-1	-	TRBV4-1	-	TGCGCCAGCAGCCAAGTGGTGACTTCCTACAATGAGCAGTTCTTC	CASSQVVTSYNEQFF
TRBJ2-3	-	TRBV19	TRBD2	TGTGCCAGTAGTAAACCCCATCCGGGACTAGCTAGCACAGATACGCAGTATTTT	CASSKPHPGLASTDTQYF
TRBJ1-2	-	TRBV6-1	-	TGTGCCAGCAGTGACGGTCCGTGGGGCTACACCTTC	CASSDGPWGYTF
TRBJ2-3	-	TRBV6-4	-	TGTGCCAGCAGTGCGGGGGGCACAGATACGCAGTATTTT	CASSAGGTDTQYF
TRBJ2-5	-	TRBV7-9	-	TGTGCCAGCAGCCAGCAATGGGGGGATAGAGAGACCCAGTACTTC	CASSQQWGDRETQYF
TRBJ1-2	-	TRBV5-1	-	TGCGCCAGCAGCCCTAGGGACGGGGGGGCCTATGGCTACACCTTC	CASSPRDGGAYGYTF
TRBJ1-6	-	TRBV3-1/TRBV3-2	TRBD1	TGTGCCAGCAGCCAAGAGGGGACAGGGGGCTATAATTCACCCCTCCACTTT	CASSQEGTGGYNSPLHF
TRBJ2-3	-	TRBV19	TRBD1	TGTGCCACTTATGCACCGGGACAGGGAAAGGGAGATACGCAGTATTTT	CATYAPGQGKGDTQYF
TRBJ1-4	-	TRBV19	TRBD1	TGTGCCAGTAGTATAAACAGGGGAGGTTCAACTAATGAAAAACTGTTTTTT	CASSINRGGSTNEKLFF
TRBJ1-6	-	TRBV5-1	TRBD1	TGCGCCAGCAGACGGACAGGGGACTCATCACCCCTCCACTTT	CASRRTGDSSPLHF
TRBJ2-2	-	TRBV9	TRBD2	TGTGCCAGCAGCGTGACAACTAGCGCCAGGAACACCGGGGAGCTGTTTTTT	CASSVTTSARNTGELFF
TRBJ1-2	-	TRBV4-3	-	TGCGCCAGCAGCCGAATGACCGGGACACCTATCGATGGCTACACCTTC	CASSRMTGTPIDGYTF
TRBJ1-2	-	TRBV5-5	-	TGTGCCAGCAGCTTCGGGACACCTTCTTATGGCTACACCTTC	CASSFGTPSYGYTF
TRBJ2-3	-	TRBV4-2	-	TGTGCCAGCAGCCAAAGGGTGTGGGGGGCAGATACGCAGTATTTT	CASSQRVWGADTQYF
TRBJ1-5	-	TRBV7-6	TRBD1	TGTGCCAGCAGCTTAGGGACAGGGGATCAGGCCCAGCATTTT	CASSLGTGDQAQHF
TRBJ1-1	-	TRBV10-3	-	TGTGCCACCCCAGGGGCAACAGGCCTAGGGGACACTGAAGCTTTCTTT	CATPGATGLGDTEAFF
TRBJ1-5	-	TRBV2	-	TGTGCCAGCAGTTCCGCAGGGGGCAATCAGCCCCAGCATTTT	CASSSAGGNQPQHF
TRBJ1-1	-	TRBV5-1	TRBD1	TGCGCCAGCAGCTTGGCCAGTGGGACAGGAAACACTGAAGCTTTCTTT	CASSLASGTGNTEAFF
TRBJ2-3	-	TRBV6-2/TRBV6-3	-	TGTGCCAGCAGTGGCCCTGGCGGGACAGATACGCAGTATTTT	CASSGPGGTDTQYF
TRBJ2-1	-	TRBV6-4	-	TGTGCCAGCAGCCGGACTTGGGGAACGGGCTACAATGAGCAGTTCTTC	CASSRTWGTGYNEQFF
TRBJ1-6	-	TRBV6-5	-	TGTGCCAGCAGACCCACGATCGGTTCACCCCTCCACTTT	CASRPTIGSPLHF
TRBJ1-2	-	TRBV7-2	TRBD1	TGTGCCAGCAGCTTCACAGGGGGCAAGGGCTACACCTTC	CASSFTGGKGYTF
TRBJ2-3	-	TRBV18	TRBD1	TGTGCCAGCTCACCACAGGGGGCCCAAACAGATACGCAGTATTTT	CASSPQGAQTDTQYF
TRBJ1-1	-	TRBV7-2	TRBD1	TGTGCCAGCAGCACCCAGGGGGGGAACACTGAAGCTTTCTTT	CASSTQGGNTEAFF
TRBJ1-3	-	TRBV6-5	-	TGTGCCAGCAGTAGTCGGGGGACTGCTGGAAACACCATATATTTT	CASSSRGTAGNTIYF
TRBJ2-5	-	TRBV11-2	TRBD2	TGTGCCAGCAGCTTTACCTTAGCGGGGGGGCCGGAGGAGACCCAGTACTTC	CASSFTLAGGPEETQYF
TRBJ2-1	few	TRBV4-1	TRBD1	TGCGCCAGCAGCCGAGCCGGGACAGGGGGGTACAATGAGCAGTTCTTC	CASSRAGTGGYNEQFF
TRBJ1-5	-	TRBV18	TRBD1	TGTGCCAGCTCACCCGGGACAGGGAATCAGCCCCAGCATTTT	CASSPGTGNQPQHF
TRBJ2-5	once	TRBV3-1/TRBV3-2	TRBD2	TGTGCCAGCAGCCCATGGGGGGGTCAAGAGACCCAGTACTTC	CASSPWGGQETQYF
TRBJ1-5	-	TRBV7-2	TRBD1	TGTGCCAGCAGCCCGGGGGGGACAGAAGCATATAGCAATCAGCCCCAGCATTTT	CASSPGGTEAYSNQPQHF